The 32 T cell receptor beta chains listed next were all sequenced from one sample in a study of cytomegalovirus exposure and HLA in healthy donors. Sequencing was performed with immunoSEQ multiplex PCR; in TCRdb, only in-frame clones are kept and a portion is missing. The sample yields under 200,000 clones, approximately 89% seen once. Source material: PBMCs. Source of these receptors: a woman aged 18-35 years in good health and CMV-seropositive.

The V call is TRBV10-3, the J call TRBJ2-1; D not certain. The V and J ends lost 5 bases and 1 base respectively, with 9 bases between them. CDR1 is ENHRY, CDR2 SYGVKD, per germline. CDR3 length equals 14 residues. As DNA, the CDR3 is TGTGCCATCAGTCTAGAATTTTCCTACAATGAGCAGTTCTTC. It yields the protein CAISLEFSYNEQFF.

V and J are TRBV5-1 and TRBJ1-1; maybe TRBD1 (6 bases). V lost 4 bases and J lost 2, with 15 bases in between. Germline-derived CDR1 and CDR2 are SGHRS and YFSETQ. This CDR3 region has 15 residues. Written as DNA, the CDR3 is TGCGCCAGCAGCCCGCCTTGGGGGGGCAACACTGAAGCTTTCTTT. Its translation is CASSPPWGGNTEAFF.

The rearrangement uses TRBV4-1 and TRBJ2-1; D is possibly TRBD1 (5 bases). Germline values: CDR1 MGHRA, CDR2 YSYEKL. CDR3 length: 14 residues. The V and J ends lost 5 bases and 4 bases respectively, with 12 bases between them. CDR3 loop: CASSDGGAYNEQFF. The CDR3 bases are TGCGCCAGCAGCGACGGTGGGGCGTACAATGAGCAGTTCTTC.

The CDR3 DNA is TGTGCCAGCAGCGATAGCGGGAGCGCGGACGAGCAGTACTTC. Encoded protein: CASSDSGSADEQYF. This chain uses TRBV5-6 with TRBJ2-7, with 9 bases identical to TRBD2. Germline CDR1 SGHDT, CDR2 YYEEEE. The CDR3 has 14 amino acids. Trimming at V came to 4 bases and at J to 5 bases, leaving 7 bases not matched to a gene.

This clone turned up a few times. The chain employs TRBV10-3 and TRBJ1-1; D unresolved. V lost 6 bases to trimming and J lost 1 base, with 12 bases between them. The CDR3 has 14 amino acids. Germline V lookup: CDR1 ENHRY, CDR2 SYGVKD. CDR3 sequence (DNA): TGTGCCATCAGGACTGAGACGGGGAACACTGAAGCTTTCTTT. Translated: CAIRTETGNTEAFF.

The chain couples TRBV10-3 to TRBJ2-7; TRBD2 matches at 12 bases. This CDR3 is 14 amino acids long. J gave up 5 bases and V 6 bases, and 5 bases lay outside the gene matches. Germline lookup yields CDR1 ENHRY and CDR2 SYGVKD. The CDR3 DNA follows: TGTGCCATCAGAGGACTAGCGGGATCTGACGAGCAGTACTTC. Translating it yields CAIRGLAGSDEQYF.

J is TRBJ2-3 and V is TRBV4-1; 16 nucleotides line up with TRBD2. Germline lookup yields CDR1 MGHRA and CDR2 YSYEKL. CDR3 length: 16 amino acids. J was trimmed by 6 bases and V by 3 bases; bases with no gene match: 3. The CDR3 region has the DNA TGCGCCAGCAGCCAGTCGGGACTAGCGGGAGGGGATACGCAGTATTTT. Residues: CASSQSGLAGGDTQYF.

A single count supports this clone. In DNA, the CDR3 is TGTGCCAGCAGCTTAATCCAGAGGGACACTGAAGCTTTCTTT. Encoded protein: CASSLIQRDTEAFF. This chain links TRBV11-2 with TRBJ1-1; D gene uncertain. Germline CDR1 reads SGHAT; CDR2 reads FQNNGV. There are 14 residues in the CDR3. The V end lost 2 bases, the J end lost 3 bases, and 10 bases lay between the germline ends.

The chain uses TRBV13 and TRBJ2-7, with TRBD2 matching 12 bases. The CDR3 loop spans 15 amino acids. Per germline, CDR1 PRHDT and CDR2 FYEKMQ (reference sequence). V dropped 5 bases and J dropped 1; count of bases not matched to a gene: 3. The CDR3 region has the DNA TGTGCCAGCAGCGCTAGCGGGAGGGGTTCCTACGAGCAGTACTTC. Amino acid sequence: CASSASGRGSYEQYF.

The chain carries TRBV5-4 and TRBJ2-5; no clear D gene. Trimming cost V 4 bases and J 5 bases, with 21 bases left between them. The length of the CDR3 is 16 residues. CDR1 and CDR2 from the germline V gene are SGHNT and YYREEE (reference sequence). CDR3 DNA sequence: TGTGCCAGCAGCCGCCGGCCGACTTCCGGTACGGAGACCCAGTACTTC. Amino acid sequence: CASSRRPTSGTETQYF.

The rearrangement links TRBV28 to TRBJ1-3; 8 positions agree with TRBD1. The CDR3 contains 13 residues. V lost 8 bases, J lost 2 bases, and 2 bases stayed unmatched. Germline V gives CDR1 MDHEN, CDR2 SYDVKM. CDR3 in DNA: TGTGCCAGCGCAGGGGGCGCTGGAAACACCATATATTTT. It codes for CASAGGAGNTIYF.

J is TRBJ2-1 and V is TRBV5-1; D gene uncertain. The V end was cut by 5 bases, the J end by 7 bases, with 16 bases between. Germline V gives CDR1 SGHRS, CDR2 YFSETQ. This CDR3 is 14 amino acids long. CDR3 DNA sequence: TGCGCCAGCAGGCAAAGTGACATGCAGAATGAGCAGTTCTTC. Protein: CASRQSDMQNEQFF.

V and J are TRBV7-3 and TRBJ1-1; D is unclear. The ends were cut back, 5 bases at V and 3 bases at J, with 10 bases in the middle. The germline V gene has CDR1 SGHTA and CDR2 FQGTGA. The length of the CDR3 is 13 residues. The CDR3 sequence is CASSPRTDTEAFF. CDR3 sequence (DNA): TGTGCCAGCAGCCCCCGTACGGACACTGAAGCTTTCTTT.

The CDR3 loop is CASSGSWELGEQFF. CDR3 bases: TGTGCCAGTAGCGGGTCGTGGGAGCTAGGTGAGCAGTTCTTC. The J gene is TRBJ2-1, the V gene TRBV19, with D possibly TRBD2 on 5 matching bases. Germline lookup yields CDR1 LNHDA and CDR2 SQIVND (reference sequence). Trimming pared 6 bases from V and 9 bases from J, leaving 18 bases between. The CDR3 consists of 14 residues.

This chain joins TRBV4-3 and TRBJ1-2; TRBD1 matches 8 bases. The CDR3 length is 13 residues. Germline V gene data show CDR1 as LGHNA and CDR2 as YSLEER. The ends lost 8 bases at V and 8 bases at J; junction bases unmatched: 10. This CDR3 reads CASGSTGGTGYTF. CDR3 in DNA: TGCGCCAGCGGCTCAACAGGGGGAACGGGCTACACCTTC.

V usage is TRBV14 and J usage is TRBJ1-2; D remains ambiguous. Trimming took 4 bases from V and 8 from J, leaving 8 bases between them. In germline, CDR1 is SGHDN, CDR2 FVKESK. The CDR3 spans 11 residues. The chain's CDR3 is CASSLSGGYTF. The CDR3 bases are TGTGCCAGCAGCCTATCAGGCGGCTACACCTTC.

The chain uses TRBV5-1 and TRBJ2-5; 10 bases are a match to TRBD2. This CDR3 spans 15 amino acids. The germline gives CDR1 SGHRS, CDR2 YFSETQ. The trim removed 4 bases at V and 5 bases at J, leaving 8 bases unmatched. DNA of the CDR3: TGCGCCAGCAGCCTCCTAGCGGGAGTCGGGGAGACCCAGTACTTC. It translates to CASSLLAGVGETQYF.

The V gene is TRBV7-2, the J gene TRBJ2-2, with 12 bases matching TRBD1. V lost 1 base to trimming and J lost 7 bases; unmatched junction nucleotides: 7. The CDR3 sequence is 17 residues long. CDR1 and CDR2 from the germline V gene are SGHTA and FQGNSA. The DNA of the CDR3 is TGTGCCAGCAGCTTAGTGGGGACAGGGGGCGCGGGCGGGGAGCTGTTTTTT. It codes for CASSLVGTGGAGGELFF.

This clone was found once. The chain recombines TRBV28 with TRBJ1-4, with 10 positions matching TRBD1. From germline, CDR1 is MDHEN and CDR2 SYDVKM. J was trimmed by 5 bases and V by 10 bases; bases with no gene match: 16. The CDR3 covers 17 residues. The CDR3 loop reads CAIRPTGGLSWNEKLFF. DNA for the CDR3: TGTGCCATTCGTCCGACAGGGGGCTTGTCGTGGAATGAAAAACTGTTTTTT. The whole variable domain, filled in from reference TRBV28 and TRBJ1-4, reads DVKVTQSSRYLVKRTGEKVFLECVQDMDHENMFWYRQDPGLGLRLIYFSYDVKMKEKGDIPEGYSVSREKKERFSLILESASTNQTSMYLCAIRPTGGLSWNEKLFFGSGTQLSVL.

The gene calls are TRBV19 and TRBJ1-2; D remains unclear. The CDR3 is 13 residues long. CDR1 and CDR2 from the germline V gene are LNHDA and SQIVND (reference sequence). With 3 bases removed from V and 2 bases from J, the gap between germline ends came to 7 bases. The CDR3 sequence is CASSIALNYGYTF. CDR3 nucleotide sequence: TGTGCCAGTAGTATTGCACTAAACTATGGCTACACCTTC.

To note about this clone: An end of the junction differs from the germline gene, which may be a read error. The chain has TRBV19 and TRBJ2-7; D is perhaps TRBD2 (6 bases). The CDR3 totals 14 residues. The germline V gene has CDR1 LNHDA and CDR2 SQIVND (reference sequence). CDR3 in amino acids: CASRIAVSDYEQYF. The CDR3 bases are TGTGCCAGTAGGATAGCGGTTTCTGATTACGAGCAGTACTTC.

This rearrangement joins TRBV10-2 to TRBJ1-1; D is uncertain. The CDR3 is made up of 13 amino acids. V was shortened by 3 bases and J by 11 bases, with 16 bases between the two germline ends. Germline CDR1 is WSHSY and CDR2 is SAAADI. CDR3 residues: CASSDRATRMAFF. The CDR3 DNA sequence: TGCGCCAGCAGTGATAGGGCTACTAGAATGGCTTTCTTT.

This clone was found once. This chain links TRBV7-9 with TRBJ2-3; 8 nucleotides match TRBD1. V gave up 5 bases and J gave up 4 bases; unmatched junction bases: 8. The CDR3 covers 15 residues. Germline CDR1 reads SEHNR; CDR2 reads FQNEAQ (reference sequence). The CDR3 DNA follows: TGTGCCAGCAGCCCCATTGACAGGGGCGCAGATACGCAGTATTTT. Its protein is CASSPIDRGADTQYF.

The genes are TRBV30 and TRBJ2-4, with D maybe TRBD1 (5 bases). The germline gives CDR1 GTSNPN, CDR2 SVGIG (reference sequence). This CDR3 has 14 amino acids. The germline V and J ends were trimmed by 4 bases and 3 bases, with 13 bases remaining between them. CDR3 amino acids: CAWTMQGDKNIQYF. CDR3 DNA sequence: TGTGCCTGGACCATGCAGGGCGACAAAAACATTCAGTACTTC.

This chain links TRBV15 with TRBJ2-7; the match to TRBD1 covers 12 bases. Germline assignment: CDR1 LNHNV and CDR2 YYDKDF (reference sequence). The CDR3 is 14 amino acids. The V segment lost 11 bases and the J segment 5 bases; nucleotides outside the gene matches: 10. CDR3 region: CAAGEGQGADEQYF. In nucleotides, the CDR3 is TGTGCCGCAGGCGAGGGACAGGGGGCCGACGAGCAGTACTTC.

The genes are TRBV6-4 and TRBJ1-5, with 9 positions matching TRBD1. The V gene's germline CDR1 is MRHNA and CDR2 SNTAGT. The CDR3 loop spans 20 amino acids. J was trimmed by 1 base and V by 0 bases; bases with no gene match: 13. The CDR3 DNA follows: TGTGCCAGCAGTGACTCCACGGCAGGGTCACAGGGGGCGAGCAATCAGCCCCAGCATTTT. Translation gives CASSDSTAGSQGASNQPQHF.

V and J are TRBV10-2 and TRBJ2-7, with 7 bases that match TRBD2. Trimming cost V 3 bases and J 3 bases; bases outside gene matches: 11. This CDR3 region has 16 residues. CDR1 WSHSY and CDR2 SAAADI come from the germline V gene. The CDR3 spells CASSDSSNGRFYEQYF. Written as DNA, the CDR3 is TGCGCCAGCAGTGATTCCTCTAACGGGAGGTTCTACGAGCAGTACTTC.

The chain uses TRBV19 and TRBJ2-1; TRBD2 matches 9 bases. CDR1 and CDR2 (germline): LNHDA, SQIVND (reference sequence). With V trimmed by 5 bases and J by 0 bases, 2 bases remained unmatched. The CDR3 loop spans 15 amino acids. CDR3 DNA sequence: TGTGCCAGTAGTCTTAGCGGGAGCTCCTACAATGAGCAGTTCTTC. Its translation: CASSLSGSSYNEQFF.

With regard to this clone: The sample has other DNA sequences that encode this CDR3 too. This rearrangement joins TRBV6-4 to TRBJ2-3, with 10 nucleotides matching TRBD2. This CDR3 contains 16 residues. The V gene end was trimmed by 0 bases and the J gene end by 1 base; junction bases not matched to a gene: 1. The germline gives CDR1 MRHNA, CDR2 SNTAGT. CDR3: CASSDSGTSGTDTQYF. CDR3 coding DNA: TGTGCCAGCAGTGACTCTGGGACTAGCGGCACAGATACGCAGTATTTT.

The chain uses TRBV7-2 and TRBJ2-1; perhaps TRBD1 as D (5 bases). V was cut by 1 base and J by 8 bases, with 12 bases left in between. The CDR3 loop spans 14 amino acids. Germline CDR1 is SGHTA and CDR2 is FQGNSA. In DNA, the CDR3 is TGTGCCAGCAGCTTAGGGGGCCCCGCCGATGAGCAGTTCTTC. It translates to CASSLGGPADEQFF.

The chain links TRBV30 to TRBJ2-1; D might be TRBD2 (6 bases). The CDR3 length is 13 residues. V lost 2 bases, J lost 8 bases, and 13 bases lay in between. Germline CDR1 is GTSNPN and CDR2 is SVGIG (reference sequence). For the CDR3, the DNA is TGTGCCTGGAGTATCCGGCGGGGAGATGAGCAGTTCTTC. Translation gives CAWSIRRGDEQFF.

The J gene is TRBJ1-5, the V gene TRBV16; D gene unclear. CDR1 is KGHSY and CDR2 is FQNENV in the germline V gene. This CDR3 is built from 14 residues. Trimming cost V 4 bases and J 7 bases, with 14 bases left between them. The DNA of the CDR3 is TGTGCCAGCAGCCGGAACAGCCGCTCACAGCCCCAGCATTTT. It is translated as CASSRNSRSQPQHF.